This passage covers 16 T cell receptor beta chains from one sample sequenced in a study of patients and donors after allogeneic stem cell transplantation. TCRdb re-derived calls from the RT-PCR reads in MiXCR, one entry per CDR3 protein. There are 150,000 to 200,000 distinct CDR3 sequences in the sample; over 25% occur only once, and approximately 3% lies in the top ten. The sample consisted of blood, either unsorted or a sorted T cell fraction (not recorded which). The receptors were sampled from a human donor who was either an allogeneic HSCT recipient or a stem cell or donor lymphocyte infusion donor (not recorded which). It is not recorded whose cells these are; they may come from a transplant donor.

This clonotype was seen ten or more times. This chain uses TRBV6-2 or TRBV6-3 with TRBJ1-1; TRBD1 might be the D (6 bases). Trimming left V 1 base short and J 3 bases short, with 12 bases between. The CDR3 consists of 15 residues. Germline V gene lookup returns CDR1 MNHEY and CDR2 SVGEGT. This CDR3 reads CASSYFFGGDTEAFF. The CDR3 nucleotides are TGTGCCAGCAGTTACTTTTTCGGGGGCGACACTGAAGCTTTCTTT.

In its sample, this clonotype was seen many times. This chain connects TRBV12-3 or TRBV12-4 to TRBJ1-2; 10 nucleotides match TRBD1. V dropped 4 bases and J dropped 7; count of bases not matched to a gene: 9. This CDR3 spans 15 amino acids. CDR3 protein: CASSSAGTGVRGYTF. CDR3 nucleotide sequence: TGTGCCAGCAGTTCGGCCGGGACAGGGGTTCGTGGCTACACCTTC.

This clonotype was recorded at least ten times. This chain uses TRBV7-2 with TRBJ1-5; D might be TRBD1 (6 bases). Per the germline V gene, CDR1 is SGHTA and CDR2 is FQGNSA. This CDR3 region has 17 residues. The V and J ends lost 1 base and 6 bases respectively, with 19 bases between them. The CDR3 nucleotides read TGTGCCAGCAGCTTAGTGGGGACCACAGGGATCGGTCAGCCCCAGCATTTT. Translation: CASSLVGTTGIGQPQHF.

This clonotype was counted only a few times. The CDR3 sequence: CASTEDLPYEQYF. CDR3 bases: TGCGCCAGCACCGAGGATCTCCCCTACGAGCAGTACTTC. The chain carries TRBV5-1 and TRBJ2-7; D is unresolved. Trimming pared 6 bases from V and 2 bases from J, leaving 12 bases between. Germline CDR1 is SGHRS and CDR2 is YFSETQ. The CDR3 covers 13 residues.

This clonotype was seen ten or more times. The chain recombines TRBV29-1 with TRBJ1-2, with D maybe TRBD1 (6 bases). This CDR3 spans 12 amino acids. V lost 4 bases, J lost 6 bases, and 12 bases lay in between. Germline V CDR1 and CDR2: SQVTM, ANQGSEA. As DNA, the CDR3 is TGCAGCGTTGTGGGGCAGGGGCATGGCTACACCTTC. Encoded protein: CSVVGQGHGYTF.

This clonotype was picked up a small number of times. The chain uses TRBV27 and TRBJ1-1; 7 positions match TRBD1. From germline, CDR1 is MNHEY and CDR2 SMNVEV (reference sequence). There are 13 residues in the CDR3. The trim removed 0 bases at V and 7 bases at J, leaving 2 bases unmatched. This CDR3 is CASSLSRGLEAFF. The CDR3 DNA is TGTGCCAGCAGTTTATCGAGGGGGCTTGAAGCTTTCTTT.

Many counts were recorded for this clonotype. The chain has TRBV4-3 and TRBJ1-2, with 11 bases identical to TRBD1. The CDR3 extends over 17 amino acids. V dropped 4 bases and J dropped 5; count of bases not matched to a gene: 12. In germline, CDR1 is LGHNA, CDR2 YSLEER. The CDR3 region has the DNA TGCGCCAGCAGCCTCCAAGTACAGGACAGGGGGCTATATGGCTACACCTTC. This codes for CASSLQVQDRGLYGYTF.

The chain carries TRBV28 and TRBJ1-2; TRBD1 is a possible D gene (5 bases). Germline loops: CDR1 MDHEN, CDR2 SYDVKM. V was cut by 8 bases and J by 5 bases, with 18 bases left in between. The CDR3 consists of 14 residues. The CDR3 is CASFTTRGPYGYTF. CDR3 DNA: TGTGCCAGCTTCACAACCCGGGGACCTTATGGCTACACCTTC.

The genes are TRBV7-9 and TRBJ2-1, with 7 positions matching TRBD2. Germline values: CDR1 SEHNR, CDR2 FQNEAQ (reference sequence). The CDR3 covers 18 residues. With 0 bases clipped from V and 2 bases from J, the junction kept 10 bases outside the gene matches. CDR3 in DNA: TGTGCCAGCAGCTTAGCTAGCGGGCTGGAGTTGCCCTACAATGAGCAGTTCTTC. This sequence encodes CASSLASGLELPYNEQFF.

The sample holds a few counts of this clonotype. The chain employs TRBV29-1 and TRBJ2-2; D unresolved. The V and J ends lost 7 bases and 0 bases respectively, with 12 bases between them. The CDR3 consists of 14 residues. Germline V gene data show CDR1 as SQVTM and CDR2 as ANQGSEA. DNA for the CDR3: TGCAGCGGTAAGAGCGTGACGAACACCGGGGAGCTGTTTTTT. As protein: CSGKSVTNTGELFF.

By proportion, this clonotype is medium-sized. V usage is TRBV15 and J usage is TRBJ1-6; D ambiguous. The length of the CDR3 is 14 residues. With 3 bases removed from V and 7 bases from J, the gap between germline ends came to 10 bases. CDR1 LNHNV and CDR2 YYDKDF come from the germline V gene (reference sequence). The CDR3 spells CATSSTGGNSPLHF. In DNA, the CDR3 is TGTGCCACCAGCAGCACGGGAGGAAATTCACCCCTCCACTTT.

This clonotype was counted only a few times. The chain uses TRBV5-1 and TRBJ2-1, with TRBD2 matching 9 bases. The CDR3 runs to 18 residues. Trimming at V came to 4 bases and at J to 3 bases, leaving 14 bases not matched to a gene. The germline gives CDR1 SGHRS, CDR2 YFSETQ. CDR3 sequence: CASSRGPSGRLLYNEQFF. The DNA of the CDR3 is TGCGCCAGCAGCCGAGGGCCAAGCGGGAGGCTCCTCTACAATGAGCAGTTCTTC.

This clonotype was counted many times. CDR3 protein: CASSYSTHLNYGYTF. The CDR3 DNA reads TGTGCCAGCAGTTACTCGACACACCTTAACTATGGCTACACCTTC. V usage is TRBV6-6 and J usage is TRBJ1-2; D is unclear. Germline CDR1 reads MNHNY; CDR2 reads SVGAGI (reference sequence). The CDR3 has 15 amino acids. Trimming stripped 0 bases from V and 1 base from J, with 9 bases between.

This chain uses TRBV6-1 with TRBJ1-1, with TRBD1 identical over 9 bases. The CDR3 contains 16 residues. CDR1 and CDR2 (germline): MNHNS, SASEGT. V gave up 7 bases and J gave up 5 bases; unmatched junction bases: 14. This CDR3 is CASTPRPTGGRTEAFF. CDR3 DNA: TGTGCCAGCACCCCAAGGCCCACAGGGGGCAGGACTGAAGCTTTCTTT.

This clonotype has just a few counts. The J gene is TRBJ2-1, the V gene TRBV12-3 or TRBV12-4; D might be TRBD2 (6 bases). The V end lost 5 bases, the J end lost 6 bases, and 20 bases lay between the germline ends. The CDR3 is 16 amino acids. In nucleotides, the CDR3 is TGTGCCAGCAGTCCCCATTGGGGGAGGCAACCCAATGAGCAGTTCTTC. Its protein product is CASSPHWGRQPNEQFF.

This clonotype is deemed medium-sized. V gene TRBV5-8 combines with J gene TRBJ1-5; 7 nucleotides align to TRBD1. The germline V gene encodes CDR1 SGHTS and CDR2 YDEGEE. The CDR3 sequence is 14 residues long. The V segment lost 5 bases and the J segment 4 bases; nucleotides outside the gene matches: 6. CDR3 amino acids: CASSSDRDNQPQHF. CDR3 in DNA: TGTGCCAGCAGTTCCGACAGGGATAATCAGCCCCAGCATTTT. Full variable domain (missing parts from reference TRBV5-8 and TRBJ1-5): EAGVTQSPTHLIKTRGQQATLRCSPISGHTSVYWYQQALGLGLQFLLWYDEGEERNRGNFPPRFSGRQFPNYSSELNVNALELEDSALYLCASSSDRDNQPQHFGDGTRLSIL.